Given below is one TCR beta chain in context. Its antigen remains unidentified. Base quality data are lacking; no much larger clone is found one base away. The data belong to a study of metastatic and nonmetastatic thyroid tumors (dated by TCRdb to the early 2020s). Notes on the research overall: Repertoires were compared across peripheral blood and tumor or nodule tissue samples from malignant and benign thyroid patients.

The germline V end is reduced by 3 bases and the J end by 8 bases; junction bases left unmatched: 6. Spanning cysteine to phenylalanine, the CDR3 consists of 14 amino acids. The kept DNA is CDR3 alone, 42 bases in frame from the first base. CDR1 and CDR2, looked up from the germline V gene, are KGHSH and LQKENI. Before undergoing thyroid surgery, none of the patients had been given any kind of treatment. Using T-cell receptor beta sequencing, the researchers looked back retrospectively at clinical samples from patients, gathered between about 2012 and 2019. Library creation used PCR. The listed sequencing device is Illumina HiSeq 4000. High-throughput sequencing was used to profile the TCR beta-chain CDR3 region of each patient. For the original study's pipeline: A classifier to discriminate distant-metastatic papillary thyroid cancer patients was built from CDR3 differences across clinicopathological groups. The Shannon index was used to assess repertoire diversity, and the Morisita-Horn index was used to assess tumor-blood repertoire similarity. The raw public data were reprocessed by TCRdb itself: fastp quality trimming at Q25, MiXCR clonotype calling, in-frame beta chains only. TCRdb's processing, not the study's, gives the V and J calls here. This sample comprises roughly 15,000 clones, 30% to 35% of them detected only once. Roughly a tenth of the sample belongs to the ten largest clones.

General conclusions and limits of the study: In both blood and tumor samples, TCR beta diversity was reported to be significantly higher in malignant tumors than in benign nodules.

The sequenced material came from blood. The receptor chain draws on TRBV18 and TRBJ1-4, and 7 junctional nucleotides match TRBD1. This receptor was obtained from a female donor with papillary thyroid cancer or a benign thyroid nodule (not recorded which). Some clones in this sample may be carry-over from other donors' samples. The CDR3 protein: CASSPPGQKEKLFF. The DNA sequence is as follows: TGTGCCAGCTCACCCCCGGGACAGAAGGAAAAACTGTTTTTT.